This passage covers 27 T cell receptor beta chains from one sample sequenced in a study of CD8+ T cells in alopecia areata (dated by TCRdb to the late 2010s). The library relied on the immunoSEQ multiplex PCR assay. RNA was extracted from all samples and reverse transcribed into cDNA as template for TCR sequencing. TCRdb stores this immuneACCESS table with in-frame sequences only. Part of the clones is absent; in the studies checked, under half of the shortfall reflects unresolved V genes, and no reason is known for the rest. In this sample the table shows roughly 30,000 clones, roughly 58% of which occur a single time. The ten most abundant clones make up more than 15% of the sample. The source material was NKG2D-high CD8+ T cells sorted from blood. Explained via the paper, the cell subset or site label denotes: sorted CD8+ NKG2D-high blood T cells. These receptors all come from a human donor with alopecia areata.

The genes are TRBV13 and TRBJ2-7; TRBD1 aligns across 9 bases. Germline CDR1 is PRHDT and CDR2 is FYEKMQ (reference sequence). The CDR3 totals 16 residues. V dropped 5 bases and J dropped 3; count of bases not matched to a gene: 11. The CDR3, as DNA: TGTGCCAGCAGCGATACTCCCGGGACAGGGAACTACGAGCAGTACTTC. This encodes CASSDTPGTGNYEQYF. Complete variable domain (other parts from reference TRBV13 and TRBJ2-7): AAGVIQSPRHLIKEKRETATLKCYPIPRHDTVYWYQQGPGQDPQFLISFYEKMQSDKGSIPDRFSAQQFSDYHSELNMSSLELGDSALYFCASSDTPGTGNYEQYFGPGTRLTVT.

This sequence joins TRBV5-4 and TRBJ2-7; D might be TRBD2 (6 bases). CDR3 size: 14 residues. V was pared by 0 bases and J by 3 bases, with 10 bases between. CDR1 and CDR2 (germline): SGHNT, YYREEE (reference sequence). Here the CDR3 reads CASSLGSGDYEQYF. CDR3 sequence (DNA): TGTGCCAGCAGCTTGGGTAGCGGAGACTACGAGCAGTACTTC.

This clone was counted between two and nine times. The V gene is TRBV28, the J gene TRBJ2-7; the D gene is possibly TRBD1 (5 bases). Trimming cost V 3 bases and J 5 bases, with 11 bases left between them. Per the germline V gene, CDR1 is MDHEN and CDR2 is SYDVKM. CDR3 length equals 13 residues. The DNA of the CDR3 is TGTGCCAGCAGTTTTGTAGGGGCTCACGAGCAGTACTTC. Translated, it gives CASSFVGAHEQYF.

This rearrangement joins TRBV7-9 to TRBJ1-2; D is uncertain. Looked up from germline, CDR1 is SEHNR and CDR2 is FQNEAQ (reference sequence). Trimming took 5 bases from V and 8 from J, leaving 15 bases between them. The CDR3 runs 13 residues. CDR3 coding DNA: TGTGCCAGCAGCCCATGGGATACTGGGGGCTACACCTTC. Amino acid sequence: CASSPWDTGGYTF.

The J gene is TRBJ2-3, the V gene TRBV6-5, with D perhaps being TRBD1 or TRBD2 (5 bases each). V was shortened by 5 bases and J by 3 bases, with 15 bases between the two germline ends. CDR1 is MNHEY, CDR2 SVGAGI, per germline. The CDR3 totals 15 residues. The CDR3 DNA is TGTGCCAGCAGTGGGGCGGGCGGTGCGACAGATACGCAGTATTTT. Its translation: CASSGAGGATDTQYF.

The V and J genes are TRBV27 and TRBJ2-4; possibly TRBD1 or TRBD2 for D (7 bases each). With 4 bases removed from V and 9 bases from J, the gap between germline ends came to 19 bases. The CDR3 covers 15 residues. From germline, CDR1 is MNHEY and CDR2 SMNVEV (reference sequence). The CDR3 DNA sequence: TGTGCCAGCAGTTCAACCCTCCAGGGGGGGGGCATTCAGTACTTC. The encoded protein is CASSSTLQGGGIQYF.

This clone has a handful of counts. This sequence joins TRBV19 and TRBJ1-1; unclear D gene. Germline CDR1 reads LNHDA; CDR2 reads SQIVND (reference sequence). The CDR3 extends over 12 amino acids. Trimming pared 4 bases from V and 7 bases from J, leaving 10 bases between. CDR3 DNA: TGTGCCAGTAGTAAAGTAAACCTTGAAGCTTTCTTT. Its translation is CASSKVNLEAFF. Filled out from reference TRBV19 and TRBJ1-1, the complete variable domain reads DGGITQSPKYLFRKEGQNVTLSCEQNLNHDAMYWYRQDPGQGLRLIYYSQIVNDFQKGDIAEGYSVSREKKESFPLTVTSAQKNPTAFYLCASSKVNLEAFFGQGTRLTVV.

This rearrangement joins TRBV7-9 to TRBJ2-7; 12 bases fit TRBD1. CDR1 is SEHNR and CDR2 is FQNEAQ in the germline V gene (reference sequence). The CDR3 is 17 residues long. V lost 6 bases to trimming and J lost 5 bases; unmatched junction nucleotides: 14. CDR3 DNA sequence: TGTGCCAGCAGTCACCCCCCGGGACAGGGGGCTTTACACGAGCAGTACTTC. Protein: CASSHPPGQGALHEQYF. The variable domain in full, completed from reference TRBV7-9 and TRBJ2-7, reads DTGVSQNPRHKITKRGQNVTFRCDPISEHNRLYWYRQTLGQGPEFLTYFQNEAQLEKSRLLSDRFSAERPKGSFSTLEIQRTEQGDSAMYLCASSHPPGQGALHEQYFGPGTRLTVT.

The table lists this clone with a count of one. This sequence joins TRBV7-6 and TRBJ1-1; a possible D gene is TRBD1 (5 bases). The CDR3 totals 14 residues. Per germline, CDR1 SGHVS and CDR2 FNYEAQ. Trimming took off 4 bases at V and 1 base at J, with 10 bases between the two ends. The CDR3 protein is CASSSEGTNTEAFF. In DNA form, the CDR3 reads TGTGCCAGCAGCTCGGAAGGGACGAACACTGAAGCTTTCTTT.

The chain combines TRBV2 with TRBJ2-7; no definite D call. V gave up 3 bases and J gave up 0 bases, with 12 bases separating them. The CDR3 contains 15 residues. Germline assignment: CDR1 SNHLY and CDR2 FYNNEI. The CDR3 loop is CASSDVPESSYEQYF. DNA of the CDR3: TGTGCCAGCAGTGACGTACCGGAAAGCTCCTACGAGCAGTACTTC.

J is TRBJ1-1 and V is TRBV29-1; no clear D. Between the trimmed V and J ends, which lost 4 bases and 0 bases, there was a span of 9 bases. Germline V CDR1 and CDR2: SQVTM, ANQGSEA. This CDR3 has 13 residues. CDR3 coding DNA: TGCAGCGTTGTCGGGATCTTGAACACTGAAGCTTTCTTT. Translation gives CSVVGILNTEAFF.

This clone was observed a few times. The rearrangement uses TRBV2 and TRBJ2-3, with 7 bases matching TRBD2. CDR1 SNHLY and CDR2 FYNNEI come from the germline V gene. The CDR3 loop spans 16 amino acids. V dropped 0 bases and J dropped 4; count of bases not matched to a gene: 7. The CDR3 sequence is CASSEASASGADTQYF. CDR3 DNA sequence: TGTGCCAGCAGTGAAGCATCCGCTAGCGGTGCAGATACGCAGTATTTT.

This clone was counted a few times. The chain combines TRBV7-9 with TRBJ2-1, with D possibly matching TRBD1 (5 bases). From germline, CDR1 is SEHNR and CDR2 FQNEAQ (reference sequence). This CDR3 region has 16 residues. Trimming removed 1 base at V and 2 bases at J, with 12 bases between. The CDR3 loop is CASSLGFGAAYNEQFF. CDR3 DNA sequence: TGTGCCAGCAGCTTAGGGTTTGGGGCAGCCTACAATGAGCAGTTCTTC. The whole variable domain, remainder taken from reference TRBV7-9 and TRBJ2-1, is DTGVSQNPRHKITKRGQNVTFRCDPISEHNRLYWYRQTLGQGPEFLTYFQNEAQLEKSRLLSDRFSAERPKGSFSTLEIQRTEQGDSAMYLCASSLGFGAAYNEQFFGPGTRLTVL.

This rearrangement joins TRBV9 to TRBJ2-7, with TRBD1 matching 10 bases. The CDR3 sequence is 15 residues long. With V trimmed by 3 bases and J by 4 bases, 7 bases remained unmatched. CDR1 and CDR2 from the germline V gene are SGDLS and YYNGEE. This chain's CDR3 is CASSGQGAFGYEQYF. The DNA for the CDR3 is TGTGCCAGCAGCGGACAGGGGGCTTTCGGATACGAGCAGTACTTC.

This chain joins TRBV4-1 and TRBJ1-5, with no clear D. This CDR3 contains 15 residues. Trimming shortened V by 7 bases and J by 0 bases, and 13 bases separated the two germline ends. Looked up from germline, CDR1 is MGHRA and CDR2 is YSYEKL. This chain's CDR3 is CASKSVLSSNQPQHF. DNA of the CDR3: TGCGCCAGCAAGTCAGTATTGTCTAGCAATCAGCCCCAGCATTTT.

For the CDR3, the DNA is TGTGCCAGCAGTATCTTCAGGGATCAAGAGACCCAGTACTTC. Translating gives CASSIFRDQETQYF. This rearrangement joins TRBV28 to TRBJ2-5; a weak D match, TRBD1 (5 bases). Germline values: CDR1 MDHEN, CDR2 SYDVKM. CDR3 length: 14 residues. V was shortened by 5 bases and J by 2 bases, with 12 bases between the two germline ends.

The chain carries TRBV7-6 and TRBJ2-5, with no clear D. The J call is doubtful: the DNA matches TRBJ2-7 better. This CDR3 contains 12 residues. Germline V CDR1 and CDR2: SGHVS, FNYEAQ. The CDR3 protein is CASSSESYEQYF. The CDR3 DNA is TGTGCCAGCAGCTCCGAGAGCTACGAGCAGTACTTC.

This chain joins TRBV5-6 and TRBJ2-2; 7 nucleotides match TRBD1. CDR3 length equals 15 residues. Germline values: CDR1 SGHDT, CDR2 YYEEEE. The junction had 10 bases not matched to a gene; V was cut back by 5 bases and J by 6 bases. Here the CDR3 DNA reads TGTGCCAGCAGTCAAACAGGGGTGGGGCCCGGGGAGCTGTTTTTT. Protein: CASSQTGVGPGELFF.

The rearrangement joins TRBV6-5 to TRBJ2-2, with unresolved D. Trimming pared 0 bases from V and 6 bases from J, leaving 8 bases between. The CDR3 is 14 amino acids. CDR1 MNHEY and CDR2 SVGAGI come from the germline V gene. The CDR3 coding sequence is TGTGCCAGCAGTTACTCTGAAGGTTCCGGGGAGCTGTTTTTT. This translates into CASSYSEGSGELFF.

The V call is TRBV29-1, the J call TRBJ2-7, with TRBD1 matching 7 bases. The trim removed 2 bases at V and 1 base at J, leaving 11 bases unmatched. Germline lookup yields CDR1 SQVTM and CDR2 ANQGSEA. The CDR3 extends over 16 amino acids. CDR3 DNA: TGCAGCGTTGAAACGTTTTGGGGACAGCAATCCTACGAGCAGTACTTC. Its protein product is CSVETFWGQQSYEQYF.

In this sample, this clone turned up once. The chain employs TRBV5-1 and TRBJ2-5; D is uncertain. Germline loops: CDR1 SGHRS, CDR2 YFSETQ. This CDR3 has 13 amino acids. V was shortened by 5 bases and J by 0 bases, with 8 bases between the two germline ends. In nucleotides, the CDR3 is TGCGCCAGCAGTGGAATCCACCAAGAGACCCAGTACTTC. Protein: CASSGIHQETQYF.

This chain joins TRBV29-1 and TRBJ2-5; unclear D gene. The CDR3 extends over 15 amino acids. Germline V lookup: CDR1 SQVTM, CDR2 ANQGSEA. The ends were cut back, 3 bases at V and 4 bases at J, with 18 bases in the middle. DNA for the CDR3: TGCAGCGTTGAGCCCTCCAGGACGAGAGTAGAGACCCAGTACTTC. This encodes CSVEPSRTRVETQYF.

The chain is built from TRBV30 and TRBJ2-7; 7 bases map to TRBD1. The CDR3 spans 14 residues. Germline V gives CDR1 GTSNPN, CDR2 SVGIG (reference sequence). The trim removed 3 bases at V and 5 bases at J, leaving 10 bases unmatched. The chain's CDR3 is CAWRMTGTADEQYF. The CDR3 DNA follows: TGTGCCTGGAGGATGACCGGGACAGCGGACGAGCAGTACTTC. The variable domain in full, with the rest retrieved from reference TRBV30 and TRBJ2-7, is SQTIHQWPATLVQPVGSPLSLECTVEGTSNPNLYWYRQAAGRGLQLLFYSVGIGQISSEVPQNLSASRPQDRQFILSSKKLLLSDSGFYLCAWRMTGTADEQYFGPGTRLTVT.

The V gene is TRBV6-5, the J gene TRBJ2-1, with no clear D. Germline V gene lookup returns CDR1 MNHEY and CDR2 SVGAGI. V lost 2 bases to trimming and J lost 0 bases, with 8 bases between them. The CDR3 totals 15 residues. The CDR3 bases are TGTGCCAGCAGTTACGCTCCCAGCTCCTACAATGAGCAGTTCTTC. Amino acid sequence: CASSYAPSSYNEQFF.

This clone was detected only a few times. V and J are TRBV28 and TRBJ2-7, with D perhaps TRBD1 (6 bases). Germline V gene lookup returns CDR1 MDHEN and CDR2 SYDVKM. Trimming shortened V by 4 bases and J by 3 bases, and 16 bases separated the two germline ends. The CDR3 runs to 15 residues. CDR3 nucleotides: TGTGCCAGCAGTTCGGGACACCCTCCTGGCTACGAGCAGTACTTC. Protein sequence: CASSSGHPPGYEQYF.

V is TRBV6-6 and J is TRBJ2-2; D is ambiguous. Germline V lookup: CDR1 MNHNY, CDR2 SVGAGI (reference sequence). The CDR3 has 14 amino acids. The V gene lost 4 bases and the J gene lost 3 bases, with 9 bases spanning the gap. The CDR3 bases are TGTGCCAGCAGTTTCGAACTCGACACCGGGGAGCTGTTTTTT. Translating gives CASSFELDTGELFF.

The chain joins TRBV2 to TRBJ2-7, with 13 bases lining up with TRBD2. CDR1 is SNHLY and CDR2 is FYNNEI in the germline V gene. The CDR3 contains 15 residues. Trimming removed 6 bases from V and 5 bases from J; junction bases left unmatched: 7. CDR3 sequence (DNA): TGTGCCAGCAGCGGACTAGCGGGAGAGACCCACGAGCAGTACTTC. This translates into CASSGLAGETHEQYF.